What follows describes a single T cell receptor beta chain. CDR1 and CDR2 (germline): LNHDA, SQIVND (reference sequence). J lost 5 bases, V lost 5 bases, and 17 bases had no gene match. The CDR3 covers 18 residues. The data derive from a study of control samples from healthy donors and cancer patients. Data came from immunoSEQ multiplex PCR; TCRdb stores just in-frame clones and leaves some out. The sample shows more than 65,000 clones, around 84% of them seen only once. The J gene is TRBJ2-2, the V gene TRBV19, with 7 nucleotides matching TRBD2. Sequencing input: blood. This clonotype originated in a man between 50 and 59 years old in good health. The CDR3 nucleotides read TGTGCCAGTAGTCCCGGGGGTGCGGGAGATACCACAACCGGGGAGCTGTTTTTT. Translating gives CASSPGGAGDTTTGELFF.